This T cell receptor (beta chain) was captured in a study of T-cell reconstitution after alpha-beta-depleted transplantation in children. Findings and limits, study-wide: One year after transplant, T-cell counts and diversity came mostly from newly produced T cells. Surviving thymic progenitors and recipient T cells were the source of high TCRbeta diversity at day 60 in some patients. At around two months after transplant, the alpha-beta T cells were reportedly derived from several hundred expanded clones that came from non-depleted graft cells.

A word on this clonotype: Its target is not known.

Library preparation (for TCRbeta) was performed with unique molecular identifiers. TCRdb reprocessed the PCR reads with MiXCR, giving one entry per CDR3 protein. Here the sample spans about 110,000 distinct CDR3 sequences, 5% to 7% being singletons. V dropped 4 bases and J dropped 6 bases, with 6 bases sitting between them. The CDR3 is 11 amino acids. Germline lookup yields CDR1 SEHNR and CDR2 FQNEAQ (reference sequence). The TCR originated in a male patient aged 2-15 years who had a stem cell transplant for acute lymphoblastic leukemia, so the T cells may come from the graft donor. Here the sequenced sample was PBMCs, mostly from graft donor cells, taken 360 days after TCRalphabeta/CD19-depleted stem cell transplant. The genes are TRBV7-9 and TRBJ1-1, with no clear D. CDR3 loop: CASSSRPEAFF. The DNA of the CDR3 is TGTGCCAGCAGCTCCCGACCTGAAGCTTTCTTT.